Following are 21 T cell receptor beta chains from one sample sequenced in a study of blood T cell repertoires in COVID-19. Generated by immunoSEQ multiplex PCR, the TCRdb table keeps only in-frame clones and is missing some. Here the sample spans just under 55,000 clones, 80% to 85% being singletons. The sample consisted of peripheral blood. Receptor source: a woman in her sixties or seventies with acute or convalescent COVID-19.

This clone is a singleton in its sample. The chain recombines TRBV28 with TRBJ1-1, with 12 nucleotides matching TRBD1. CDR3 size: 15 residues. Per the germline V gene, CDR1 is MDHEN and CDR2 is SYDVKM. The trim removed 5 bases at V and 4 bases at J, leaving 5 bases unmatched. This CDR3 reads CASSPAGQGATEAFF. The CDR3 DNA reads TGTGCCAGCAGTCCAGCGGGACAGGGGGCCACTGAAGCTTTCTTT.

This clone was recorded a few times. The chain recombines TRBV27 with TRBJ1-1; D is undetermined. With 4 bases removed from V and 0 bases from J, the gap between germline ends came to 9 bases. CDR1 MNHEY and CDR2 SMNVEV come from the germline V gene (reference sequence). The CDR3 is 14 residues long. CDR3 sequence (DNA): TGTGCCAGCAGTTCAAACGAGTTGAACACTGAAGCTTTCTTT. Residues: CASSSNELNTEAFF.

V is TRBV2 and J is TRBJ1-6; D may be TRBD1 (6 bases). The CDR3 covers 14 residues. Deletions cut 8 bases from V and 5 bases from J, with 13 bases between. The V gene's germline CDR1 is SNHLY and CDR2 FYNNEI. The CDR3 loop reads CASGTGLNNSPLHF. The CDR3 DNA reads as TGTGCCAGCGGCACAGGGCTAAATAATTCACCCCTCCACTTT.

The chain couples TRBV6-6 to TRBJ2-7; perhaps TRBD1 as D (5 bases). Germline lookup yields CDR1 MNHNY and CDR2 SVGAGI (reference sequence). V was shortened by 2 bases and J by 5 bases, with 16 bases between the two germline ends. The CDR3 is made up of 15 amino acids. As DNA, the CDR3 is TGTGCCAGCAGTTACACAACAGGTACGCGCGACGAGCAGTACTTC. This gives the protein CASSYTTGTRDEQYF.

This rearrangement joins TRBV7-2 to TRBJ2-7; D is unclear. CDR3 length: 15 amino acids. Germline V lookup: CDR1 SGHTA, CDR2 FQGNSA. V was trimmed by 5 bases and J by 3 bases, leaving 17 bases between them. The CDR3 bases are TGTGCCAGCAGCGGGTTCTTGGGCAGTGACTACGAGCAGTACTTC. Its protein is CASSGFLGSDYEQYF.

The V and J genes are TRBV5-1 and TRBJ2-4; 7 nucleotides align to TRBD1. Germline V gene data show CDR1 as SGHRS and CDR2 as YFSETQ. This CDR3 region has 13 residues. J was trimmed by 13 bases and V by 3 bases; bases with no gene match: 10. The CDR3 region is CASSSGQTGRQYF. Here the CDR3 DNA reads TGCGCCAGCAGCTCGGGCCAGACAGGGAGACAGTACTTC.

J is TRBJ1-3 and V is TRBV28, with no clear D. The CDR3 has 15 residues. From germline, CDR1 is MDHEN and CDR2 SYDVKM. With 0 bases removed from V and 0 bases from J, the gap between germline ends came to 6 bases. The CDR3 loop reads CASSLWGSSGNTIYF. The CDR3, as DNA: TGTGCCAGCAGTTTATGGGGGAGCTCTGGAAACACCATATATTTT. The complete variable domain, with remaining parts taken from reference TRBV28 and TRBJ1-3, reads DVKVTQSSRYLVKRTGEKVFLECVQDMDHENMFWYRQDPGLGLRLIYFSYDVKMKEKGDIPEGYSVSREKKERFSLILESASTNQTSMYLCASSLWGSSGNTIYFGEGSWLTVV.

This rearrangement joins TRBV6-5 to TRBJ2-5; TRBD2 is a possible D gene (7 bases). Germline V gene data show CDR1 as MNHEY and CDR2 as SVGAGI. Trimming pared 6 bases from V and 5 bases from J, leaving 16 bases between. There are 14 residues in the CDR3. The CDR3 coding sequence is TGTGCCAGCAGGCGAGGGGGGGGCGGGGAGACCCAGTACTTC. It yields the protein CASRRGGGGETQYF.

Here the CDR3 reads CASRAGARETQYF. CDR3 DNA: TGTGCCAGCAGGGCGGGGGCAAGAGAGACCCAGTACTTC. V usage is TRBV6-6 and J usage is TRBJ2-5; D may be TRBD2 (7 bases). CDR1 MNHNY and CDR2 SVGAGI come from the germline V gene (reference sequence). With 6 bases removed from V and 4 bases from J, the gap between germline ends came to 12 bases. There are 13 residues in the CDR3.

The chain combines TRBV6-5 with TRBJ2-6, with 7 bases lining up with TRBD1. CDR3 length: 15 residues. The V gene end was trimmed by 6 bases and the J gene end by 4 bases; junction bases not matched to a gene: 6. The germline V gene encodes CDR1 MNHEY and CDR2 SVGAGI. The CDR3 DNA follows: TGTGCCAGCAGAAAAGGGGGCGGCGGGGCCAACGTCCTGACTTTC. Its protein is CASRKGGGGANVLTF.

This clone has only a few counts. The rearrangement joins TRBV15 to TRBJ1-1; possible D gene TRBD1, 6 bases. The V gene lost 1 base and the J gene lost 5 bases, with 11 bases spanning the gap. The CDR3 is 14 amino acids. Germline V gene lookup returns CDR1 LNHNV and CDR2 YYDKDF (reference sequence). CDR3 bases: TGTGCCACCAGCAGAGCAGGCCAGGGGACTGAAGCTTTCTTT. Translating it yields CATSRAGQGTEAFF.

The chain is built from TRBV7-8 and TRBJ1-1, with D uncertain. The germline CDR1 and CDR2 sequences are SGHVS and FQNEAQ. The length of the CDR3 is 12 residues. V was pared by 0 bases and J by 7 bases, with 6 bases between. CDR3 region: CASSLAAGEAFF. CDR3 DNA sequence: TGTGCCAGCAGCTTAGCCGCAGGTGAAGCTTTCTTT.

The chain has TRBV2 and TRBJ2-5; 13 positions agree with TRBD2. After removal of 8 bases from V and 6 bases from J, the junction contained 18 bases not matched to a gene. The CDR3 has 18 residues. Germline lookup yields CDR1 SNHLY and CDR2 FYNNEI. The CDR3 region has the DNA TGTGCCAGCCATGGGCAAAAAGAACTAGCGGGGGGGCCGAAGACCCAGTACTTC. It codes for CASHGQKELAGGPKTQYF.

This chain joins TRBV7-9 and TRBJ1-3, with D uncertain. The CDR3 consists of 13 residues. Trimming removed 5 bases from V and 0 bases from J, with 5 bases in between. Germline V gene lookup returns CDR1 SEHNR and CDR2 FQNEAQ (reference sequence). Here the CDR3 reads CASSPHSGNTIYF. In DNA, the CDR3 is TGTGCCAGCAGCCCCCACTCTGGAAACACCATATATTTT. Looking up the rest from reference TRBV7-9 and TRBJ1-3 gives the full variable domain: DTGVSQNPRHKITKRGQNVTFRCDPISEHNRLYWYRQTLGQGPEFLTYFQNEAQLEKSRLLSDRFSAERPKGSFSTLEIQRTEQGDSAMYLCASSPHSGNTIYFGEGSWLTVV.

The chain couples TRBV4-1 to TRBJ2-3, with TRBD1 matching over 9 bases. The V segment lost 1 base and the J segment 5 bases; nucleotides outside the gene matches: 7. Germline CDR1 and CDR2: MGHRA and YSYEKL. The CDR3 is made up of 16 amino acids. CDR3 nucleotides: TGCGCCAGCAGCCAAGGCTGGGGACAGGGCGAAGATACGCAGTATTTT. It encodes CASSQGWGQGEDTQYF.

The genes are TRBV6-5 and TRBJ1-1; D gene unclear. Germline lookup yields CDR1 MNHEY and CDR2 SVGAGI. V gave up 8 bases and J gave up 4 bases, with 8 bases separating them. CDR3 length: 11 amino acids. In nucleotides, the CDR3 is TGTGCCAGCCTACGGGGCACTGAAGCTTTCTTT. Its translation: CASLRGTEAFF.

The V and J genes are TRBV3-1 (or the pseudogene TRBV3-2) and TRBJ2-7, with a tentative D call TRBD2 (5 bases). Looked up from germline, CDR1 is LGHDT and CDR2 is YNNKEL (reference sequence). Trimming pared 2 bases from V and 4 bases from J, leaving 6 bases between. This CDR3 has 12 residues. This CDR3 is CASSQLAYEQYF. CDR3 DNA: TGTGCCAGCAGCCAACTAGCTTACGAGCAGTACTTC.

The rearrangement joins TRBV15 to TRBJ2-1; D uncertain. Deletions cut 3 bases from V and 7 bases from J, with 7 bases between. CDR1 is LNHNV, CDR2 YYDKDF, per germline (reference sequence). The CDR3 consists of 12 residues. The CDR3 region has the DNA TGTGCCACCAGCAGGCCCCGGAATGAGCAGTTCTTC. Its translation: CATSRPRNEQFF.

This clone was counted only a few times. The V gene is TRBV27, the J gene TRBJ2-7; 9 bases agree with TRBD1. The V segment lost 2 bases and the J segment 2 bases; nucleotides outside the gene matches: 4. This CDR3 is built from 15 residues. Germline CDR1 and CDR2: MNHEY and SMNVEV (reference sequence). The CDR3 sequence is CASSLVGQGTYEQYF. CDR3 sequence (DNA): TGTGCCAGCAGTTTAGTGGGACAGGGAACCTACGAGCAGTACTTC.

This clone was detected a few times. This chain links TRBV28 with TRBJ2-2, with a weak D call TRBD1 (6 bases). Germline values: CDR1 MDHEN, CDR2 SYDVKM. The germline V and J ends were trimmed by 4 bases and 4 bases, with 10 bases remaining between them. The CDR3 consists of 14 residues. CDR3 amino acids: CASSSMGATGELFF. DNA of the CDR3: TGTGCCAGCAGTTCCATGGGGGCCACCGGGGAGCTGTTTTTT. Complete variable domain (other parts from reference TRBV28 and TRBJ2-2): DVKVTQSSRYLVKRTGEKVFLECVQDMDHENMFWYRQDPGLGLRLIYFSYDVKMKEKGDIPEGYSVSREKKERFSLILESASTNQTSMYLCASSSMGATGELFFGEGSRLTVL.

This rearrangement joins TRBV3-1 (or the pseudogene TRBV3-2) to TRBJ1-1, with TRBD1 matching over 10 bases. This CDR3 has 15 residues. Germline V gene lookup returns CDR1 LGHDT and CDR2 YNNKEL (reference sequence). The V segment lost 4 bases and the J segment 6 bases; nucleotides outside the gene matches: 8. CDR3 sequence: CASSLGQGGHAEAFF. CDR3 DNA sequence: TGTGCCAGCAGCCTTGGACAGGGGGGGCACGCTGAAGCTTTCTTT.